This T cell receptor beta chain was captured in a study of blood T cell repertoires in COVID-19. Study information: Sites in the United States, Italy and Spain provided acute and convalescent COVID-19 samples. PBMCs, B-cell-depleted T cells, or T cells were the source of the cDNA or gDNA that made up the material.

Methods used by the authors: Researchers report that nucleated cell counts were estimated from reference gene primer amplification. Some clones are missing from TCRdb's copy, which holds only in-frame ones; the method was immunoSEQ multiplex PCR. The V and J calls and the clone size are those of that table, but D and trimming were determined from the DNA. The sample carries roughly 100,000 clones, about 90% recorded once. The germline gives CDR1 KGHDR, CDR2 SFDVKD. V was clipped by 4 bases and J by 1 base, with 10 bases between them. The length of the CDR3 is 15 residues. Sequenced: peripheral blood. The chain links TRBV24-1 to TRBJ2-1; D perhaps matches TRBD1 (6 bases). The TCR was taken from a man in his forties or fifties in a cohort sampled during active COVID-19. The CDR3 nucleotides read TGTGCCACCAGTGACCCCAGGGGTTCCTACAATGAGCAGTTCTTC. Amino acids: CATSDPRGSYNEQFF.